Sequencing of this TCR beta chain was carried out in a study of blood T cell repertoires in COVID-19. The overall study: Material from acute and convalescent COVID-19 was sourced from the United States, Italy and Spain. Nucleic acid was either cDNA or gDNA, and it came from T cells, B-cell-depleted T cells, or PBMCs.

The method was immunoSEQ multiplex PCR; TCRdb's version includes in-frame clones alone and lacks a portion of them. Of some 250,000 clones listed, around 84% were seen once; the top ten hold roughly 3.3%. V was cut by 1 base and J by 3 bases, with 7 bases left in between. The CDR3 covers 14 residues. Germline V gene sequence: CDR1 SGHTA, CDR2 FQGNSA. The TCR comes from a woman between 18 and 29 years old with acute or convalescent COVID-19. Sequences were obtained from peripheral blood. The genes are TRBV7-2 and TRBJ1-3; possibly TRBD1 for D (6 bases). CDR3 protein: CASSLDRVGNTIYF. In DNA, the CDR3 is TGTGCCAGCAGCTTAGACAGGGTTGGAAACACCATATATTTT.